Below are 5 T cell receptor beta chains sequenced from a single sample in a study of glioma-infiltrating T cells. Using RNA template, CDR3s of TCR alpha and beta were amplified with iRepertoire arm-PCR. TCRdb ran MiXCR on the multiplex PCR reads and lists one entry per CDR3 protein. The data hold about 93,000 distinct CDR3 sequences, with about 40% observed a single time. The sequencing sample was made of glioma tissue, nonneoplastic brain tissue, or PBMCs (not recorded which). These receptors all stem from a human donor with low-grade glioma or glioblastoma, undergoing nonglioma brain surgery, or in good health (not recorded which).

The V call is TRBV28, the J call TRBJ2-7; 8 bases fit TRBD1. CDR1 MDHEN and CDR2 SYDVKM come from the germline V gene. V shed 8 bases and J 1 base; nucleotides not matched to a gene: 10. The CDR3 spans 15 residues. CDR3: CASGYPGQGSYEQYF. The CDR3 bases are TGTGCCAGCGGTTACCCTGGACAGGGATCCTACGAGCAGTACTTC. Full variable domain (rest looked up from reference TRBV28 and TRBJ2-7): DVKVTQSSRYLVKRTGEKVFLECVQDMDHENMFWYRQDPGLGLRLIYFSYDVKMKEKGDIPEGYSVSREKKERFSLILESASTNQTSMYLCASGYPGQGSYEQYFGPGTRLTVT.

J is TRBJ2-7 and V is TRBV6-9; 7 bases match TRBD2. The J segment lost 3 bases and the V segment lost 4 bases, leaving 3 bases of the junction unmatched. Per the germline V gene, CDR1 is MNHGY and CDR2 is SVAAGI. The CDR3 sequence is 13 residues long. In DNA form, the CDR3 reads TGTGCCAGCAGTTTGGGACTAAACTACGAGCAGTACTTC. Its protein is CASSLGLNYEQYF.

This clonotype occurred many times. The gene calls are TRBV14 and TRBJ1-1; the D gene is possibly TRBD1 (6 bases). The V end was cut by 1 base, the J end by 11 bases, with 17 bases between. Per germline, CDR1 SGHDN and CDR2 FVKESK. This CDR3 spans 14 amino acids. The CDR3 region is CASSQGTAPAVAFF. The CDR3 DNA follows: TGTGCCAGCAGCCAAGGGACAGCTCCCGCGGTCGCTTTCTTT. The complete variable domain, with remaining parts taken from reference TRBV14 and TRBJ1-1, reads EAGVTQFPSHSVIEKGQTVTLRCDPISGHDNLYWYRRVMGKEIKFLLHFVKESKQDESGMPNNRFLAERTGGTYSTLKVQPAELEDSGVYFCASSQGTAPAVAFFGQGTRLTVV.

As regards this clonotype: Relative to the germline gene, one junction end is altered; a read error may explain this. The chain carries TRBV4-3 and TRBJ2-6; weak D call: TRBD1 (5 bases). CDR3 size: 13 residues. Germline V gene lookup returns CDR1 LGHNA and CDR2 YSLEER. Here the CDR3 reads CASSPYGANALTF. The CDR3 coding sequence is TGCGCCAGCAGCCCATATGGGGCCAACGCCCTGACTTTC.

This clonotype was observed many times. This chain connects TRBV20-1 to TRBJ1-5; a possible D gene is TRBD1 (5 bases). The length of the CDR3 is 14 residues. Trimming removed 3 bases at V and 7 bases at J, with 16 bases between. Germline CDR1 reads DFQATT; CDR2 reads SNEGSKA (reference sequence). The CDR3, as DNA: TGCAGTGCTAGGGGGCCTGCCGATATCCAGCCCCAGCATTTT. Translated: CSARGPADIQPQHF.